The clone carrying this T cell receptor (beta chain) was detected a few times. Its antigen is currently unknown. Germline V lookup: CDR1 DFQATT, CDR2 SNEGSKA (reference sequence). There are 15 residues in the CDR3. J lost 2 bases, V lost 6 bases, and 8 bases had no gene match. The source of the sample is a study of T-cell reconstitution after alpha-beta-depleted transplantation in children. Study results and caveats: Newly generated T cells supplied most T-cell counts and diversity one year post-transplant. At day 60, the high TCRbeta diversity found in some patients originated from recipient T cells and thymic progenitors that had survived. Several hundred expanded graft clones reportedly supplied alpha-beta T cells about two months after transplant.

The TCRbeta library incorporated unique molecular identifiers. TCRdb recomputed calls from the PCR reads with MiXCR, one row per CDR3 protein. The sample includes 670,000 or so distinct CDR3 sequences, 13% of them seen just once. Material: PBMCs, obtained before TCRalphabeta/CD19-depleted stem cell transplant. This receptor was obtained from a girl aged 2 to 9 with congenital amegakaryocytic thrombocytopenia, due to receive a stem cell transplant. The V gene is TRBV20-1, the J gene TRBJ2-1; 9 bases are a match to TRBD2. Here the CDR3 DNA reads TGCAGTGCAAGCACCCTAGCGGGGCCCTACAATGAGCAGTTCTTC. It yields the protein CSASTLAGPYNEQFF.